This section outlines one TCR beta chain sequence together with its context. What it recognizes is unknown. This sample was included in a study of vaccination effects on CD4 cells after COVID-19. Points from the study as a whole: Sampling in the study covered few convalescent patients and included no early post-infection timepoints.

The germline gives CDR1 SEHNR, CDR2 FQNEAQ (reference sequence). CDR3 size: 14 residues. With 3 bases removed from V and 4 bases from J, the gap between germline ends came to 10 bases. The ViraFEST assay expanded antigen-specific CD4+ T cells with viral peptide pools before sequencing. CD4+ T cells were isolated after about eleven days of culture. This person caught SARS-CoV-2 sometime from March to December 2020, and PCR testing confirmed the infection. Each person got two doses of an mRNA SARS-CoV-2 vaccine, BNT162b2 or mRNA-1273. A half-medium replacement with IL-2 medium was carried out on days 3 and 7. Clones were sequenced by immunoSEQ multiplex PCR, and TCRdb holds only the in-frame ones, with some missing. The sample contains 15,000 or so clones, around 81% of which appear only once.

This material consisted of CD4+ T cells from PBMCs cultured with SARS-CoV-2 spike peptides, taken after COVID-19 vaccination. The TCR comes from a human donor who had a prior SARS-CoV-2 infection. The chain carries TRBV7-9 and TRBJ1-5; D gene ambiguous. The CDR3 loop reads CASSFNSPNQPQHF. CDR3 DNA sequence: TGTGCCAGCAGCTTCAACAGTCCTAATCAGCCCCAGCATTTT.